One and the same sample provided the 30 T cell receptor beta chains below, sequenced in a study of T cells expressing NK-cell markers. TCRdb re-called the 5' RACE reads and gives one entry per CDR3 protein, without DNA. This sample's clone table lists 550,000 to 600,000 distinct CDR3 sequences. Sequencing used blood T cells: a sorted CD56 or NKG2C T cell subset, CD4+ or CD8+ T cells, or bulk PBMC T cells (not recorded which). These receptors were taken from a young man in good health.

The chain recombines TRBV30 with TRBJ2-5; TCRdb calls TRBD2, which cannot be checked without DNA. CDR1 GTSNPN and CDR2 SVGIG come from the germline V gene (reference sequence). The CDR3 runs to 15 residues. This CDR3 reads CAWSVRVGRTETQYF.

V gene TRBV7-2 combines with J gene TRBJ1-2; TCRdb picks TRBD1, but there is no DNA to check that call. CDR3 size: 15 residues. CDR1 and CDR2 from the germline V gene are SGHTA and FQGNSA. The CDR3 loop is CASSLSRDNHPGYTF.

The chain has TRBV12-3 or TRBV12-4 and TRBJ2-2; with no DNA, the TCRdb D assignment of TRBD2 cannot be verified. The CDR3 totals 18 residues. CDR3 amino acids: CASSFYGRPSSSTGELFF.

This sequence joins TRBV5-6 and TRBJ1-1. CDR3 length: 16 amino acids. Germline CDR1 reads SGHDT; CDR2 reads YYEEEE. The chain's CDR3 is CASSLEVSGRNTEAFF.

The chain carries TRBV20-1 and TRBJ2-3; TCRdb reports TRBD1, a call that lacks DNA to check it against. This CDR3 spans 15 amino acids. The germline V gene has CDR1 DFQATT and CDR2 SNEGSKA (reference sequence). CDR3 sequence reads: CSARYPAGVSRAQYF.

The chain's CDR3 is CASSLERTGKSEAFF. The chain carries TRBV11-2 and TRBJ1-1; the TCRdb D gene call, TRBD1, has no DNA to confirm it. The CDR3 has 15 amino acids. CDR1 is SGHAT and CDR2 is FQNNGV in the germline V gene.

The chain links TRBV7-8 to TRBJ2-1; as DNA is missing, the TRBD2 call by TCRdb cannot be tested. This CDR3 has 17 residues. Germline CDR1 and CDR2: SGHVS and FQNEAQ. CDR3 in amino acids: CASSATRLIRLYNEQFF. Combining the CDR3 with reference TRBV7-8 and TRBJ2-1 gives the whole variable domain GAGVSQSPRYKVAKRGQDVALRCDPISGHVSLFWYQQALGQGPEFLTYFQNEAQLDKSGLPSDRFFAERPEGSVSTLKIQRTQQEDSAVYLCASSATRLIRLYNEQFFGPGTRLTVL.

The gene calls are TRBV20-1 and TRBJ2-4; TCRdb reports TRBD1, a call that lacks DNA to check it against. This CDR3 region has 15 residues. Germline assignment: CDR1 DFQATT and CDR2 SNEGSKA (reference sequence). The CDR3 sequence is CSARVGTATKNIQYF.

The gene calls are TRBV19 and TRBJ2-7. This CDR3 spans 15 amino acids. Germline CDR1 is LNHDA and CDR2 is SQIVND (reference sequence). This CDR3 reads CASSMVAWAADEQYF.

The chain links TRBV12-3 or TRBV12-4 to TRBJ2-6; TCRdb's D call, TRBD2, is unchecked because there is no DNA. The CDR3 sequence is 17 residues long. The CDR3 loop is CASRLSGMGGGANVLTF.

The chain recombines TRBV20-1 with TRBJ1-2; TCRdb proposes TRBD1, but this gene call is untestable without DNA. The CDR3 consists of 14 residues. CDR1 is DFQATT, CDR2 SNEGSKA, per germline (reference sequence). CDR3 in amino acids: CSASTQGSHDGYTF.

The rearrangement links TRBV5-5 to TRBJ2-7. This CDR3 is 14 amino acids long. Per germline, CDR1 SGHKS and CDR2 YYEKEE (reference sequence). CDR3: CASSLDRAFYEQYF.

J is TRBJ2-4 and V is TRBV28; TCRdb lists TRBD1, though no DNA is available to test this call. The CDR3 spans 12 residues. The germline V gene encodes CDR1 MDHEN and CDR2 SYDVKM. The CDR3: CASNDRVDIQYF.

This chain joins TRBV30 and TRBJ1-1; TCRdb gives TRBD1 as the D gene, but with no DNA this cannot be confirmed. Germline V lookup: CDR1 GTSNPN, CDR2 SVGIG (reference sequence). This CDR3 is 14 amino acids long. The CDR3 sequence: CAWSVAGGNTEAFF.

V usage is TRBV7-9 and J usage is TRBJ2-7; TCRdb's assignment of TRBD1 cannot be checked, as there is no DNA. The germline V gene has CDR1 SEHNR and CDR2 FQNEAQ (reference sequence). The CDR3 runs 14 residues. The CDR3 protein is CAIERQGVFYEQYF.

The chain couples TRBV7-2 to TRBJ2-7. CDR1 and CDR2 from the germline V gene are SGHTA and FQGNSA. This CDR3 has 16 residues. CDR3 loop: CASSLSWAGGAYEQYF.

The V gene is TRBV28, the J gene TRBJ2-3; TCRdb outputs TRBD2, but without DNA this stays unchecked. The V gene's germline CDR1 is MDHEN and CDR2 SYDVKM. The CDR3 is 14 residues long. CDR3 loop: CASQTSGTSDTQYF.

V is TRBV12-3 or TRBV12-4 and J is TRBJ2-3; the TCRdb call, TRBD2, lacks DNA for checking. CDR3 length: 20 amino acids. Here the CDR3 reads CASSLLLRGLAGKSADTQYF.

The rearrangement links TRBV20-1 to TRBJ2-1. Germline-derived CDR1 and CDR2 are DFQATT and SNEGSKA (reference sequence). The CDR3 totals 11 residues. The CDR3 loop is CSATDRPEQFF.

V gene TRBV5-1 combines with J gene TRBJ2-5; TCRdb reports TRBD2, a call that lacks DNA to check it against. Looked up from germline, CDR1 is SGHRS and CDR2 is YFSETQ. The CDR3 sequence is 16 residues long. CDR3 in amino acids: CASSLTGLSGAETQYF.

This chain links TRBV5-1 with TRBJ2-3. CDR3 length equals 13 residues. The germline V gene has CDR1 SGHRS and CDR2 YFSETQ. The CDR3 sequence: CASSWQAWETQYF.

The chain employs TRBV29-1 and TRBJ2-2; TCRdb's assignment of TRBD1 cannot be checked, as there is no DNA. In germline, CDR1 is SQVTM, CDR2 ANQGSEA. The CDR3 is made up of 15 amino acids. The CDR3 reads CSVAKGDINTGELFF.

The CDR3 reads CASSGGQPPGEQFF. The chain combines TRBV28 with TRBJ2-1; lacking DNA, the TRBD1 call made by TCRdb goes unchecked. This CDR3 is 14 amino acids long. The germline gives CDR1 MDHEN, CDR2 SYDVKM.

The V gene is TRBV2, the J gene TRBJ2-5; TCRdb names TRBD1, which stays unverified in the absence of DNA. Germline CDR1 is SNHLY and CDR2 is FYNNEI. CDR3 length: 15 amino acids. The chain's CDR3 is CASTPGLGYQETQYF.

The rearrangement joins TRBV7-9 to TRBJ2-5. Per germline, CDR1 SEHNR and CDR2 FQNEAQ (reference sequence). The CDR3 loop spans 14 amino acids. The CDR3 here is CASSLVTAAETQYF. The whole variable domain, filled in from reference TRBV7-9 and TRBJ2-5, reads DTGVSQNPRHKITKRGQNVTFRCDPISEHNRLYWYRQTLGQGPEFLTYFQNEAQLEKSRLLSDRFSAERPKGSFSTLEIQRTEQGDSAMYLCASSLVTAAETQYFGPGTRLLVL.

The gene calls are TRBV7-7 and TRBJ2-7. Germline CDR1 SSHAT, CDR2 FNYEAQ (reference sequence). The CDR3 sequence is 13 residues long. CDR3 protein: CASSLAVTAEQYF.

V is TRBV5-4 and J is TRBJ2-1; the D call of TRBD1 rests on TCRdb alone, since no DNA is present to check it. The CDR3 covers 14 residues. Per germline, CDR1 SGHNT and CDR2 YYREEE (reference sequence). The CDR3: CASSFSVTGSEQFF.

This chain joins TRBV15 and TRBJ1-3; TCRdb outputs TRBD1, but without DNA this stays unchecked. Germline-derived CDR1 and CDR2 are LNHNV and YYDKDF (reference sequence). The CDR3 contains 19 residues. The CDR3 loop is CATSRDRARSGPSGNTIYF.

CDR3 residues: CASSYSQTGALYNEQFF. The chain has TRBV6-5 and TRBJ2-1. Germline lookup yields CDR1 MNHEY and CDR2 SVGAGI. The CDR3 runs 17 residues.

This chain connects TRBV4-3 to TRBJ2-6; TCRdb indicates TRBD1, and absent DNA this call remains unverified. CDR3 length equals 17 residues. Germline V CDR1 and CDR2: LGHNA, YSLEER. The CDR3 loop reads CASSETGTSSGANVLTF.